This T cell receptor beta chain was captured by sequencing in a study of blood T cell repertoires in COVID-19. Profiling relied on immunoSEQ multiplex PCR, and the TCRdb table lists in-frame clones only, not all of them. The sample carries about 310,000 clones, roughly 86% recorded once. Germline V gene data show CDR1 as SNHLY and CDR2 as FYNNEI. This CDR3 spans 15 amino acids. V shed 5 bases and J 2 bases; nucleotides not matched to a gene: 1. The chain combines TRBV2 with TRBJ2-2; 11 bases line up with TRBD2. The sequence came from a woman under 30 who had recovered from COVID-19. Sequencing used PBMCs or T cells enriched from blood (not recorded which). This CDR3 reads CASSLAGGNTGELFF. In DNA, the CDR3 is TGTGCCAGCAGTCTAGCGGGGGGTAACACCGGGGAGCTGTTTTTT.